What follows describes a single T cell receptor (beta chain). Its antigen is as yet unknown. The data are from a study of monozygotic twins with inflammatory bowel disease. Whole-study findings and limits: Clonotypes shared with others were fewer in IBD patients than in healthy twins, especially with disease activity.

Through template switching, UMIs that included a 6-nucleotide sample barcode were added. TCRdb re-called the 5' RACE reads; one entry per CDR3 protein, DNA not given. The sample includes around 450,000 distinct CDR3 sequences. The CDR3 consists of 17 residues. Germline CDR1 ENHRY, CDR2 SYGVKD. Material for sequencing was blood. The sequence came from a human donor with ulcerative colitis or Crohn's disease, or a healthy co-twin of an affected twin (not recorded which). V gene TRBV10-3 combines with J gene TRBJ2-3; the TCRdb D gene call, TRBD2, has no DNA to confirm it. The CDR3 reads CAISESLSGLGTDTQYF.